This TCR beta chain was captured by sequencing in a study of cytomegalovirus exposure and HLA in healthy donors. The overall study: Out of about 170 million T cells, an earlier analysis found over 100 million unique TCR beta sequences in total.

CDR3 length equals 15 residues. V gave up 4 bases and J gave up 2 bases, with 11 bases separating them. The germline CDR1 and CDR2 sequences are SNHLY and FYNNEI. PCR involved 60 Vbeta and 13 Jbeta primers. Data came from immunoSEQ multiplex PCR; TCRdb stores just in-frame clones and leaves some out. The table lists 100,000 to 150,000 clones, approximately 75% of them singletons. This chain joins TRBV2 and TRBJ2-2; a weak D match, TRBD1 (5 bases). Sequencing was performed on PBMCs. The source is a woman aged 50 to 65 in good health and CMV-seronegative. DNA for the CDR3: TGTGCCAGCAGTGGAACCAGGGTTAACACCGGGGAGCTGTTTTTT. Encoded protein: CASSGTRVNTGELFF. The entire variable domain, with the rest obtained from reference TRBV2 and TRBJ2-2, is as follows: EPEVTQTPSHQVTQMGQEVILRCVPISNHLYFYWYRQILGQKVEFLVSFYNNEISEKSEIFDDQFSVERPDGSNFTLKIRSTKLEDSAMYFCASSGTRVNTGELFFGEGSRLTVL.